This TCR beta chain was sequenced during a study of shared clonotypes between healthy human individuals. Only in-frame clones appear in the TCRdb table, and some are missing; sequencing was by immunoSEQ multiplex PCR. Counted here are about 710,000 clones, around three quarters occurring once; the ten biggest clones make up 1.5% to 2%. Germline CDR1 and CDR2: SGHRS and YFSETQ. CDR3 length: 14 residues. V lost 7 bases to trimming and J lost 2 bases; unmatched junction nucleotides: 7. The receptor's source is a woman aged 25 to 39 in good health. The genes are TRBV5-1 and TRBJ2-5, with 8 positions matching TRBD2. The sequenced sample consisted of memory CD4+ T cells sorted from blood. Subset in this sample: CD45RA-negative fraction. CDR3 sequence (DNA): TGCGCCAGCTACGACGGGAGGGGTCAAGAGACCCAGTACTTC. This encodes CASYDGRGQETQYF.